One sample yielded the 15 T cell receptor beta chains listed below, sequenced in a study of T cell responses to AZD1222 COVID-19 vaccine. Assay used: immunoSEQ multiplex PCR; TCRdb lists only in-frame clones, some missing. The repertoire holds some 140,000 clones, with roughly 90% as singletons. The specimen was peripheral blood, collected on day 0 of AZD1222 vaccination. These receptors were obtained from an adult in good health.

The V gene is TRBV6-5, the J gene TRBJ1-1; a possible D gene is TRBD1 (5 bases). Trimming removed 0 bases at V and 5 bases at J, with 16 bases between. Germline CDR1 reads MNHEY; CDR2 reads SVGAGI. This CDR3 region has 16 residues. This CDR3 reads CASSYSPPGIGTEAFF. CDR3 nucleotide sequence: TGTGCCAGCAGTTACTCGCCGCCAGGGATAGGTACTGAAGCTTTCTTT.

The gene calls are TRBV7-2 and TRBJ1-3; D unclear. Deletions cut 6 bases from V and 2 bases from J, with 14 bases between. The CDR3 runs 15 residues. Germline V gene lookup returns CDR1 SGHTA and CDR2 FQGNSA. CDR3 DNA: TGTGCCAGCAGTCCTCAGCGACAAGCTGGAAACACCATATATTTT. Translating gives CASSPQRQAGNTIYF.

The chain is built from TRBV6-6 and TRBJ1-3; no reliable D call. V was clipped by 6 bases and J by 4 bases, with 7 bases between them. Looked up from germline, CDR1 is MNHNY and CDR2 is SVGAGI (reference sequence). The length of the CDR3 is 12 residues. The CDR3 loop reads CASRDLGNTIYF. For the CDR3, the DNA is TGTGCCAGCAGGGATTTAGGAAACACCATATATTTT.

This chain joins TRBV10-3 and TRBJ1-5; TRBD1 is a possible D gene (6 bases). Germline V CDR1 and CDR2: ENHRY, SYGVKD. Trimming removed 3 bases from V and 2 bases from J, with 20 bases in between. The CDR3 is 18 amino acids. This CDR3 is CAISDPPFRGHGNQPQHF. Here the CDR3 DNA reads TGTGCCATCAGTGATCCCCCCTTCAGGGGCCACGGCAATCAGCCCCAGCATTTT.

The chain uses TRBV20-1 and TRBJ2-5; no firm D call. Per germline, CDR1 DFQATT and CDR2 SNEGSKA (reference sequence). V shed 2 bases and J shed 14 bases, with 15 bases lying between them. CDR3 size: 11 residues. CDR3 protein: CSARPGDWHYF. The CDR3 DNA reads TGCAGTGCTAGACCGGGTGACTGGCATTACTTC.

This chain links TRBV7-2 with TRBJ2-7; D not resolved. The CDR3 is 12 residues long. The V end lost 5 bases, the J end lost 4 bases, and 9 bases lay between the germline ends. Germline values: CDR1 SGHTA, CDR2 FQGNSA. CDR3 nucleotides: TGTGCCAGCAGCCCGACCTCTTACGAGCAGTACTTC. Translating gives CASSPTSYEQYF.

The chain has TRBV11-3 and TRBJ2-1, with unresolved D. The CDR3 contains 14 residues. Per the germline V gene, CDR1 is SGHNT and CDR2 is YENEEA. The V end lost 5 bases, the J end lost 2 bases, and 10 bases lay between the germline ends. In DNA, the CDR3 is TGTGCCAGCAGCCAATCTGGGGCCTACAATGAGCAGTTCTTC. Protein sequence: CASSQSGAYNEQFF. The full variable domain, with the rest looked up from reference TRBV11-3 and TRBJ2-1, is EAGVVQSPRYKIIEKKQPVAFWCNPISGHNTLYWYLQNLGQGPELLIRYENEEAVDDSQLPKDRFSAERLKGVDSTLKIQPAELGDSAVYLCASSQSGAYNEQFFGPGTRLTVL.

The V call is TRBV5-1, the J call TRBJ2-7, with D possibly being TRBD1 (6 bases). The CDR3 runs 13 residues. Germline CDR1 reads SGHRS; CDR2 reads YFSETQ. V gave up 4 bases and J gave up 6 bases, with 14 bases separating them. CDR3 DNA sequence: TGCGCCAGCAGCATTTACAGGGTTTCCGAGCAGTACTTC. Translated, it gives CASSIYRVSEQYF.

This sequence joins TRBV15 and TRBJ1-5; tentative D call: TRBD1 (6 bases). Between the trimmed V and J ends, which lost 3 bases and 3 bases, there was a span of 9 bases. This CDR3 comprises 14 residues. Germline V gene lookup returns CDR1 LNHNV and CDR2 YYDKDF (reference sequence). The CDR3 sequence is CATSSQGINQPQHF. The CDR3, as DNA: TGTGCCACCAGCAGCCAGGGGATCAATCAGCCCCAGCATTTT.

V is TRBV2 and J is TRBJ2-7; 7 nucleotides align to TRBD1. The J segment lost 4 bases and the V segment lost 3 bases, leaving 3 bases of the junction unmatched. Looked up from germline, CDR1 is SNHLY and CDR2 is FYNNEI. This CDR3 is built from 13 residues. CDR3 bases: TGTGCCAGCAGTGACGGCAGGGGGTACGAGCAGTACTTC. This translates into CASSDGRGYEQYF.

This chain joins TRBV5-6 and TRBJ2-1, with 8 bases fitting TRBD2. Germline values: CDR1 SGHDT, CDR2 YYEEEE. V gave up 2 bases and J gave up 9 bases; unmatched junction bases: 10. The CDR3 runs to 15 residues. The DNA for the CDR3 is TGTGCCAGCAGCTTCGGACTAGCCGATAGAACTGAGCAGTTCTTC. Protein: CASSFGLADRTEQFF. Based on the CDR3 plus reference TRBV5-6 and TRBJ2-1, the full variable domain is DAGVTQSPTHLIKTRGQQVTLRCSPKSGHDTVSWYQQALGQGPQFIFQYYEEEERQRGNFPDRFSGHQFPNYSSELNVNALLLGDSALYLCASSFGLADRTEQFFGPGTRLTVL.

This clone was observed once. CDR3 DNA: TGTGCCAGCAGTCCCGGGACACCTTACCTTGAGCAGTTCTTC. Translated, it gives CASSPGTPYLEQFF. V usage is TRBV9 and J usage is TRBJ2-1; the D gene is possibly TRBD1 (6 bases). The V end was cut by 5 bases, the J end by 9 bases, with 18 bases between. This CDR3 comprises 14 residues. Germline V gene sequence: CDR1 SGDLS, CDR2 YYNGEE.

The chain combines TRBV20-1 with TRBJ2-7; D gene unclear. Germline CDR1 reads DFQATT; CDR2 reads SNEGSKA (reference sequence). Deletions cut 5 bases from V and 5 bases from J, with 10 bases between. This CDR3 region has 11 residues. For the CDR3, the DNA is TGCAGTGCTGCGAGAACGGACGAGCAGTACTTC. Its translation is CSAARTDEQYF.

This sequence joins TRBV10-3 and TRBJ2-5; 9 bases map to TRBD2. There are 16 residues in the CDR3. Germline V lookup: CDR1 ENHRY, CDR2 SYGVKD. J lost 4 bases, V lost 2 bases, and 8 bases had no gene match. The chain's CDR3 is CAISESDSGGGETQYF. The CDR3 region has the DNA TGTGCCATCAGTGAGAGTGATAGCGGGGGAGGAGAGACCCAGTACTTC.

The V and J genes are TRBV28 and TRBJ1-4, with D uncertain. The length of the CDR3 is 14 residues. The ends were cut back, 1 base at V and 5 bases at J, with 8 bases in the middle. Germline loops: CDR1 MDHEN, CDR2 SYDVKM. The CDR3 region has the DNA TGTGCCAGCAGTTTATCTAAGGGAAATGAAAAACTGTTTTTT. Its protein is CASSLSKGNEKLFF.